This T cell receptor (beta chain) stems from a study of blood T cell repertoires in COVID-19 (dated by TCRdb to the early 2020s). Concerning the study at large: The collaborator samples originated in the United States, Italy and Spain and spanned the acute and convalescent phases of COVID-19. The prospective study material was composed of cDNA or gDNA derived from T cells, B-cell-depleted T cells, or PBMCs. The dataset comprised deeply sampled blood TCRbeta repertoires from subjects exposed to, actively infected with, or recovered from COVID-19. A freely available public database, intended as a resource for researchers studying the immune response to SARS-CoV-2, is where the repertoires were released. Samples were obtained from the ongoing ImmuneRACE study (first 160 participants) and from 1,254 subjects provided by 6 global collaborators. A de-identified subject ID, COVID-19 status, age in years and sex were almost always included in the sample metadata. Where available, HLA class I and class II types were obtained from metadata supplied by the sample provider rather than from assay-based typing. Study-level results and caveats: The quantity of clinical and demographic metadata differed by source and by participant and was supplied without curation.

Whole blood was collected in K2EDTA tubes by collaborating institutions according to the institutions' own protocols. Collaborator samples were shipped for TCRbeta analysis as frozen whole blood, isolated PBMCs, or DNA extracted from either sample type. There are 14 amino acids in the CDR3, from cysteine to phenylalanine inclusive. Only CDR3 DNA remains: 42 bases, in frame from the first base. CDR1 is given as SGHVS and CDR2 as FQNEAQ, both from the germline V gene. A distance of 11 bases separates the germline ends of V and J, which lose 4 bases and 4 bases respectively. TCRbeta CDR3 regions were amplified from genomic DNA using the immunoSEQ Assay, a bias-controlled multiplex PCR. On the study's bioinformatics: Nucleated cell counts per sample were estimated from amplification of reference gene primers within the assay. Sequence reads were collapsed and filtered to measure the absolute abundance of every unique TCRbeta CDR3 rearrangement. For each sample, productive Simpson clonality was calculated by taking the square root of Simpson's diversity index across productive rearrangements. Here the immuneACCESS table is served through TCRdb, limited to in-frame sequences with V and J called. Missing clones are a known gap in these copies; in checked studies unresolved V genes cover under half, and the rest lacks a known reason. That table supplies the V and J calls and clone size; D and trimming were determined from the DNA. This sample gives 70,000 to 100,000 clones in total; around 90% of them show up just once. Of the sample, 4.8% falls within the top ten clones.

In its sample, this clone was seen once. Its recognized antigen is unknown. Per-nucleotide qualities are absent, and no much larger clonotype sits a single base away. The specimen sequenced was peripheral blood. Here the chain combines TRBV7-8 and TRBJ1-5, with TRBD1 perhaps the D gene, on 6 matching bases. This clonotype originated in a woman of 80 years or more with active COVID-19. Here the CDR3 is given as CASSSDSTNQPQHF. The DNA sequence is TGTGCCAGCAGCTCGGACAGCACTAATCAGCCCCAGCATTTT.